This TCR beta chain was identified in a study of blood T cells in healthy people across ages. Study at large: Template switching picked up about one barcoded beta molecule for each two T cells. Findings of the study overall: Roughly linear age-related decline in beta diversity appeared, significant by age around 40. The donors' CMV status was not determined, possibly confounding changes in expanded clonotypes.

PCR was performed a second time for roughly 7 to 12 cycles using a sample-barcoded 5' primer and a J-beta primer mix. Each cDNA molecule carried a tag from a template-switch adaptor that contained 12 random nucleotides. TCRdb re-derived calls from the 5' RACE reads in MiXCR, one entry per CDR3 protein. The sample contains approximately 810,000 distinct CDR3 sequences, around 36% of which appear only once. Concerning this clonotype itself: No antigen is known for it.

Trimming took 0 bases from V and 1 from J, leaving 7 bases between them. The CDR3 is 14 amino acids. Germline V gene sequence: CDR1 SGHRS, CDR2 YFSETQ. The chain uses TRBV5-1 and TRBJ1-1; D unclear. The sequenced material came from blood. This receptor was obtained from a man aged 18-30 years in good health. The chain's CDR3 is CASSLESQNTEAFF. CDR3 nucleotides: TGCGCCAGCAGCTTGGAAAGCCAGAACACTGAAGCTTTCTTT.